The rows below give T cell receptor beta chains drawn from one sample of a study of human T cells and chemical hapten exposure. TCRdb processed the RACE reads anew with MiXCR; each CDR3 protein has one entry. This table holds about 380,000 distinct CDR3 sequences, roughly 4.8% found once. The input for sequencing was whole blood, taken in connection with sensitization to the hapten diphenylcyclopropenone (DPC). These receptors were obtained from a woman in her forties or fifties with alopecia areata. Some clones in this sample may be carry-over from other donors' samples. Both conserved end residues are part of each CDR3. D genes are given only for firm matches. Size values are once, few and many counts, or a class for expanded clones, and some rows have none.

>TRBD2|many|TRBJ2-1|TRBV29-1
TGCAGCGTTGAAGATCCCAGGGAGGGCAATGAGCAGTTCTTC
CSVEDPREGNEQFF
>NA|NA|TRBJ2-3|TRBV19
TGTGCCAGTAGTATCTCACCAGCGGTCAGAGCGGATACGCAGTATTTT
CASSISPAVRADTQYF
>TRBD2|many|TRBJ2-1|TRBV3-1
TGTGCCAGCAGCCGGCCGGGACTAGCGGGAGCGGATGAGCAGTTCTTC
CASSRPGLAGADEQFF
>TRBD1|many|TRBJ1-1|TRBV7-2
TGTGCCAGCACCCCACTTATTGGGACAGGGGTAACTGAAGCTTTCTTT
CASTPLIGTGVTEAFF
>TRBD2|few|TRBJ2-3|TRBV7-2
TGTGCCAGCACCGTGACTAGCGGGGCAACAGATACGCAGTATTTT
CASTVTSGATDTQYF
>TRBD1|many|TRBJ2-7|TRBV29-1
TGCAGCGTTGCCCGGACAGGAGGCTACGAGCAGTACTTC
CSVARTGGYEQYF
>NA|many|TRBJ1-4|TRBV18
TGTGCCAGCTCCCCAGGGACTCAACTGTTTTTT
CASSPGTQLFF
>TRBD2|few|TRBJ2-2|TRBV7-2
TGTGCCAGCAGCCAGACTAGCAGGGAGCTGTTTTTT
CASSQTSRELFF
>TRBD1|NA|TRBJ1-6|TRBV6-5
TGTGCCAGCAGTTCCTTCGGACAGGGGGATTCACCCCTCCACTTT
CASSSFGQGDSPLHF
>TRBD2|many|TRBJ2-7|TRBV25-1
TGTGCCAGCAGTGGCCCGGGAGGGCAGTACTTC
CASSGPGGQYF
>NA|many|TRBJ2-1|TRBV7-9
TGTGCCAGCAGCTCCCCGGAGGGAAAATCCAATGAGCAGTTCTTC
CASSSPEGKSNEQFF
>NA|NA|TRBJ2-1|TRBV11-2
TGTGCCAGCAGCTCCTGGACGGGGATCAATGAGCAGTTCTTC
CASSSWTGINEQFF
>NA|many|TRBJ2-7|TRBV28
TGTGCCAGCAGCCTCCTCCAGGCAAACTCCTACGAGCAGTACTTC
CASSLLQANSYEQYF
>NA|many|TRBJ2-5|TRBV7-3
TGTGCCAGCAGCTTAGGTCAGAGTAAGGAGACCCAGTACTTC
CASSLGQSKETQYF
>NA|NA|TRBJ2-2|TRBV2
TGTGCCAGCAGTGGGGCAAACGATAGCCCGCGGGACACCGGGGAGCTGTTTTTT
CASSGANDSPRDTGELFF
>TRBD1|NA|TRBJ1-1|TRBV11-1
TGTGCCAGCAGCTCCAATGCCGGGACAGGCGCTGAAGCTTTCTTT
CASSSNAGTGAEAFF
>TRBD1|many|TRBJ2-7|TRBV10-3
TGTGCCATCACTGAAGGACAGGGGGCCTACGAGCAGTACTTC
CAITEGQGAYEQYF
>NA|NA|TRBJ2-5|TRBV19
TGTGCCAGTAGTGTACCCGGGACATTGAAGACCCAGTACTTC
CASSVPGTLKTQYF
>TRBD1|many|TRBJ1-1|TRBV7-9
TGTGCCAGCAGCTTTGTAGGGACAGGGGGCCCGCTGGCCACTGAAGCTTTCTTT
CASSFVGTGGPLATEAFF
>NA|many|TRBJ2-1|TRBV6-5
TGTGCCAGCAGTTACACCAGGGCCTTCGCTGAGCAGTTCTTC
CASSYTRAFAEQFF
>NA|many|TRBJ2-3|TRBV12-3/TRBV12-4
TGTGCCAGCAGTCACCATGGTAGTGCGCAGTATTTT
CASSHHGSAQYF
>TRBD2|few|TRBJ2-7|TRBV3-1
TGTGCCAGCAGCCAAGAGGGCGGGAGGGCGGCCGAGCAGTACTTC
CASSQEGGRAAEQYF
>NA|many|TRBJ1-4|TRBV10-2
TGCGCCAGCAGTGACCGCCGGGCGAATGAAAAACTGTTTTTT
CASSDRRANEKLFF
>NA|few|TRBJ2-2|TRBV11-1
TGTGCCAGCAGCTTGTTGGGACACCCTACCGGGGAGCTGTTTTTT
CASSLLGHPTGELFF
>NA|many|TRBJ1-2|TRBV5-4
TGTGCCAGCAGAAGTGACAGCTATGGCTACACCTTC
CASRSDSYGYTF
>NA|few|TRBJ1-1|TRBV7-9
TGTGCCAGCAGCCCAGGGGCGGGCCGCAAAAAGGAAGCTTTCTTT
CASSPGAGRKKEAFF
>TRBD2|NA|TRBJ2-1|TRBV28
TGTGCCAGCAGTACTAGCGGGAGGGCCGGAGATGAGCAGTTCTTC
CASSTSGRAGDEQFF
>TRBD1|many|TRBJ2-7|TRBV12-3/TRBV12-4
TGTGCCAGCAGTGCGTCCGGGACAGGGTCCTACGAGCAGTACTTC
CASSASGTGSYEQYF
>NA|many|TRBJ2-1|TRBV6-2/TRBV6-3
TGTGCCAGCAGTCACCGGATAGCGGATTACAATGAGCAGTTCTTC
CASSHRIADYNEQFF
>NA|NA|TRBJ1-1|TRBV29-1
TGCAGCGGCGGGGGGACACTCCCAAACACTGAAGCTTTCTTT
CSGGGTLPNTEAFF
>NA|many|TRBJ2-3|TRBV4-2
TGTGCCAGCAGCCCAGATCCCGGGACTCTCACAGATACGCAGTATTTT
CASSPDPGTLTDTQYF
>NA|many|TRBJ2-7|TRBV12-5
TGTGCTAGTGGTTCCGGGACGTCGGGGAGGGAGCAGTACTTC
CASGSGTSGREQYF
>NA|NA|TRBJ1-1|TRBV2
TGTGCCAGCAGAGGACTGAAGATGAACACTGAAGCTTTCTTT
CASRGLKMNTEAFF
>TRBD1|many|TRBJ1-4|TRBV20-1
TGCAGTGCTAGCCCGACCGGGACAGGGAATGAAAAACTGTTTTTT
CSASPTGTGNEKLFF
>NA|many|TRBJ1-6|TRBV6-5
TGTGCCAGCAGTTACTCCGACAGGACGTATTCACCCCTCCACTTT
CASSYSDRTYSPLHF
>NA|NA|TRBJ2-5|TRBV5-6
TGTGCCAGCAGCTTGGCCTTGAAAGGGAGGGGGCAAGAGACCCAGTACTTC
CASSLALKGRGQETQYF
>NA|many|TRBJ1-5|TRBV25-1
TGTGCCAGTCCTGGGGGTGACTGGGTGGGGGGCAATCAGCCCCAGCATTTT
CASPGGDWVGGNQPQHF
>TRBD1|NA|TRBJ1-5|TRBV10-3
TGTGCCATCAGTGAGACAGGGGGCAATCAGCCCCAGCATTTT
CAISETGGNQPQHF
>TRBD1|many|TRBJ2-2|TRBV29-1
TGCAGCGCGGACAGGGTCAACACCGGGGAGCTGTTTTTT
CSADRVNTGELFF
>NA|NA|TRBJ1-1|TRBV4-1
TGCGCCAGCAGCCAAGTACCACAGGGAACCACTGAAGCTTTCTTT
CASSQVPQGTTEAFF
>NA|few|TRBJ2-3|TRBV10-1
TGCGCCAGCAGTGAGAGTATGGGCACAGATACGCAGTATTTT
CASSESMGTDTQYF
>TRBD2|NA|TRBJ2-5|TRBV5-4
TGTGCCAGCAGCTCGACTAGCGTCCGGGAGACCCAGTACTTC
CASSSTSVRETQYF
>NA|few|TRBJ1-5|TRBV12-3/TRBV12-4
TGTGCCAGCAGTTTTCACACAGGGAATCAGCCCCAGCATTTT
CASSFHTGNQPQHF
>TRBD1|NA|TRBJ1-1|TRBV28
TGTGCCAGCAGGCCAGGGGGAATGAACACTGAAGCTTTCTTT
CASRPGGMNTEAFF
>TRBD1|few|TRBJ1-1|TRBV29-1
TGCAGCGTTGATCAGGGGGCCGGCACTGAAGCTTTCTTT
CSVDQGAGTEAFF
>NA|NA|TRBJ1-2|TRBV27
TGTGCCAGCAGTTTAGAGGGGGGTAGCTATGGCTACACCTTC
CASSLEGGSYGYTF
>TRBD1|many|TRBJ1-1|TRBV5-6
TGTGCCAGCAGCTTTTACCAGGGGGCGTATACTGAAGCTTTCTTT
CASSFYQGAYTEAFF
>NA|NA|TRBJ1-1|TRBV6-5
TGTGCCAGCAGCCTCCCGGGGGGTACGGGTTTCTTT
CASSLPGGTGFF